The 18 T cell receptor beta chains listed next were all sequenced from one sample in a study of blood T cell repertoires in COVID-19. Profiled with immunoSEQ multiplex PCR; TCRdb holds only in-frame clones, not every one. The sample lists some 200,000 clones, approximately 84% occurring once. The sample taken for sequencing was peripheral blood. These receptors were taken from an older man with acute or convalescent COVID-19.

The chain carries TRBV29-1 and TRBJ2-5, with TRBD2 matching 7 bases. CDR1 SQVTM and CDR2 ANQGSEA come from the germline V gene. With V trimmed by 3 bases and J by 4 bases, 17 bases remained unmatched. CDR3 length: 17 residues. The CDR3 DNA follows: TGCAGCGTTGACCGTCGTCCGGATGGCGGGAGAGGAGAGACCCAGTACTTC. Translating gives CSVDRRPDGGRGETQYF. Full variable domain (rest looked up from reference TRBV29-1 and TRBJ2-5): SAVISQKPSRDICQRGTSLTIQCQVDSQVTMMFWYRQQPGQSLTLIATANQGSEATYESGFVIDKFPISRPNLTFSTLTVSNMSPEDSSIYLCSVDRRPDGGRGETQYFGPGTRLLVL.

This clone was observed a handful of times. CDR3 bases: TGTGCCAGCAGCGTAGAGAGACTAGGGTACGAGCAGTACTTC. Translation gives CASSVERLGYEQYF. This chain connects TRBV9 to TRBJ2-7; possibly TRBD2 for D (6 bases). The CDR3 has 14 residues. Germline V lookup: CDR1 SGDLS, CDR2 YYNGEE. V was shortened by 0 bases and J by 4 bases, with 11 bases between the two germline ends.

This clone has only a few counts. CDR3: CASSFNYQETQYF. The CDR3 DNA reads TGTGCCAGCAGTTTTAACTACCAAGAGACCCAGTACTTC. The chain carries TRBV12-3 or TRBV12-4 and TRBJ2-5; D not resolved. CDR3 length: 13 residues. The ends were cut back, 3 bases at V and 0 bases at J, with 5 bases in the middle.

This rearrangement joins TRBV4-2 to TRBJ1-5; 8 nucleotides agree with TRBD1. The CDR3 runs to 13 residues. Germline CDR1 is LGHNA and CDR2 is YNFKEQ. The V and J ends lost 8 bases and 5 bases, in that order; junction bases with no gene match: 5. CDR3 sequence (DNA): TGTGCCAGCCTCGGACAGGGACATCAGCCCCAGCATTTT. Its translation is CASLGQGHQPQHF.

The chain uses TRBV28 and TRBJ2-3, with 12 bases fitting TRBD2. The CDR3 has 15 amino acids. V was pared by 5 bases and J by 2 bases, with 2 bases of the junction left unmatched. The germline CDR1 and CDR2 sequences are MDHEN and SYDVKM. CDR3 sequence (DNA): TGTGCCAGCAGTCCTAGCGGGAGGGTCACAGATACGCAGTATTTT. Translated: CASSPSGRVTDTQYF.

This clone came up once. V is TRBV7-2 and J is TRBJ2-7; tentative D call: TRBD1 (5 bases). The CDR3 runs 13 residues. V lost 4 bases, J lost 4 bases, and 11 bases lay in between. Germline assignment: CDR1 SGHTA and CDR2 FQGNSA. CDR3 loop: CASSSRTKYEQYF. The CDR3, as DNA: TGTGCCAGCAGCTCCCGGACAAAATACGAGCAGTACTTC.

The chain has TRBV5-1 and TRBJ2-1, with TRBD2 matching 16 bases. The V segment lost 4 bases and the J segment 14 bases; nucleotides outside the gene matches: 6. Germline V gene sequence: CDR1 SGHRS, CDR2 YFSETQ. The CDR3 is 14 residues long. This CDR3 is CASSLGLAGGPEFF. In nucleotides, the CDR3 is TGCGCCAGCAGCCTGGGACTAGCGGGAGGGCCTGAGTTCTTC. Complete variable domain (other parts from reference TRBV5-1 and TRBJ2-1): KAGVTQTPRYLIKTRGQQVTLSCSPISGHRSVSWYQQTPGQGLQFLFEYFSETQRNKGNFPGRFSGRQFSNSRSEMNVSTLELGDSALYLCASSLGLAGGPEFFGPGTRLTVL.

The chain has TRBV5-4 and TRBJ2-5; D gene uncertain. The V gene lost 2 bases and the J gene lost 2 bases, with 10 bases spanning the gap. Germline loops: CDR1 SGHNT, CDR2 YYREEE (reference sequence). CDR3 length: 14 residues. DNA of the CDR3: TGTGCCAGCAGCTTTTCCCTAGAGCAAGAGACCCAGTACTTC. Amino acids: CASSFSLEQETQYF.

The V call is TRBV7-2, the J call TRBJ1-2; the match to TRBD1 covers 7 bases. J was trimmed by 9 bases and V by 1 base; bases with no gene match: 5. Germline V CDR1 and CDR2: SGHTA, FQGNSA. This CDR3 comprises 13 residues. CDR3 in DNA: TGTGCCAGCAGCTTAGGTACAGGGGACCGCTACACCTTC. Its translation is CASSLGTGDRYTF.

The chain combines TRBV3-1 (or the pseudogene TRBV3-2) with TRBJ2-5; possible D gene TRBD2, 5 bases. This CDR3 comprises 14 residues. Trimming left V 1 base short and J 5 bases short, with 11 bases between. Germline lookup yields CDR1 LGHDT and CDR2 YNNKEL (reference sequence). The CDR3 here is CASSQGRRGETQYF. In DNA form, the CDR3 reads TGTGCCAGCAGCCAAGGCAGGAGAGGGGAGACCCAGTACTTC.

The chain recombines TRBV7-9 with TRBJ1-3; D unclear. The CDR3 sequence is 16 residues long. Trimming removed 0 bases from V and 0 bases from J, with 9 bases in between. From germline, CDR1 is SEHNR and CDR2 FQNEAQ (reference sequence). CDR3 in amino acids: CASSLASRNSGNTIYF. The CDR3, as DNA: TGTGCCAGCAGCTTAGCGAGCAGGAACTCTGGAAACACCATATATTTT.

This clone has just one count. This chain connects TRBV3-1 (or the pseudogene TRBV3-2) to TRBJ1-2, with TRBD1 identical over 7 bases. The CDR3 contains 14 residues. The germline V gene has CDR1 LGHDT and CDR2 YNNKEL (reference sequence). J lost 5 bases, V lost 4 bases, and 7 bases had no gene match. The chain's CDR3 is CASSRGQKVYGYTF. CDR3 in DNA: TGTGCCAGCAGCCGGGGACAGAAAGTTTATGGCTACACCTTC.

The chain is built from TRBV7-2 and TRBJ2-1; 12 positions match TRBD2. J was trimmed by 9 bases and V by 5 bases; bases with no gene match: 8. The germline gives CDR1 SGHTA, CDR2 FQGNSA. This CDR3 contains 15 residues. This CDR3 reads CASSPAPSGRGEQFF. The CDR3 DNA follows: TGTGCCAGCAGCCCCGCCCCTAGCGGGAGGGGTGAGCAGTTCTTC.

In its sample, this clone was seen once. V usage is TRBV2 and J usage is TRBJ1-4; D gene unclear. V lost 0 bases and J lost 11, with 7 bases in between. The germline V gene encodes CDR1 SNHLY and CDR2 FYNNEI. The CDR3 extends over 12 amino acids. The CDR3 protein is CASSEAGVKLFF. The CDR3 nucleotides read TGTGCCAGCAGTGAAGCGGGCGTGAAACTGTTTTTT.

CDR3 loop: CASRSGQGGNNEQFF. CDR3 nucleotide sequence: TGTGCCAGCAGATCCGGACAGGGCGGGAACAATGAGCAGTTCTTC. This sequence joins TRBV7-8 and TRBJ2-1; 8 nucleotides line up with TRBD1. With V trimmed by 6 bases and J by 5 bases, 9 bases remained unmatched. Germline lookup yields CDR1 SGHVS and CDR2 FQNEAQ. The CDR3 covers 15 residues. Based on the CDR3 plus reference TRBV7-8 and TRBJ2-1, the full variable domain is GAGVSQSPRYKVAKRGQDVALRCDPISGHVSLFWYQQALGQGPEFLTYFQNEAQLDKSGLPSDRFFAERPEGSVSTLKIQRTQQEDSAVYLCASRSGQGGNNEQFFGPGTRLTVL.

The V gene is TRBV9, the J gene TRBJ2-7, with D possibly being TRBD2 (6 bases). Trimming took off 3 bases at V and 4 bases at J, with 11 bases between the two ends. This CDR3 is 13 amino acids long. The germline V gene encodes CDR1 SGDLS and CDR2 YYNGEE. CDR3 protein: CASSGGDFYEQYF. The DNA of the CDR3 is TGTGCCAGCAGCGGGGGGGATTTTTACGAGCAGTACTTC. Full variable domain (remainder filled in from reference TRBV9 and TRBJ2-7): DSGVTQTPKHLITATGQRVTLRCSPRSGDLSVYWYQQSLDQGLQFLIQYYNGEERAKGNILERFSAQQFPDLHSELNLSSLELGDSALYFCASSGGDFYEQYFGPGTRLTVT.

This clone was seen a single time. The chain joins TRBV18 to TRBJ2-1, with TRBD1 matching 9 bases. With V trimmed by 3 bases and J by 10 bases, 7 bases remained unmatched. This CDR3 is built from 14 residues. CDR1 and CDR2 (germline): KGHSH, LQKENI. In DNA form, the CDR3 reads TGTGCCAGCTCACCGGCTACCGGGACAGGGGAGCAGTTCTTC. This encodes CASSPATGTGEQFF.

The rearrangement links TRBV5-1 to TRBJ2-1, with 12 nucleotides matching TRBD2. The CDR3 runs to 15 residues. Germline V gives CDR1 SGHRS, CDR2 YFSETQ. Unmatched junction bases numbered 4, after V lost 4 bases and J lost 5 bases. The CDR3 spells CASSTGLAGNNEQFF. The CDR3 DNA reads TGCGCCAGCAGCACAGGACTAGCGGGGAACAATGAGCAGTTCTTC.